Sequencing of this T cell receptor beta chain was carried out in a study of shared clonotypes between healthy human individuals. Study-wide background: CD4 naive and memory got three plates each, CD8 naive two, CD8 memory one.

The data were produced by immunoSEQ multiplex PCR, yet TCRdb's version contains in-frame clones alone and is incomplete. The data show about 820,000 clones, around 93% seen once. Trimming stripped 7 bases from V and 2 bases from J, with 11 bases between. The CDR3 has 12 amino acids. In germline, CDR1 is SQVTM, CDR2 ANQGSEA. Terminally differentiated effector memory CD45RA+ cells were left out of the naive CD8 fraction, which was CD45RO-negative and positively selected for CCR7. Donors had no recently reported acute infections or vaccinations and were HIV-negative. Sequencing was carried out using naive CD8+ T cells sorted from blood. This TCR was recovered from a man aged 30 to 45 in good health. This chain joins TRBV29-1 and TRBJ1-1; D remains unclear. CDR3 in amino acids: CSGRVQNTEAFF. The CDR3 DNA sequence: TGCAGCGGACGGGTCCAAAACACTGAAGCTTTCTTT.